This T cell receptor (beta chain) was retrieved from a study of blood T cells in healthy people across ages. At the level of the study: Per every two T cells, about one barcoded beta molecule was captured by template switching. Study results and limitations: It was the long-lived donors that had more naive CD4+ cells and higher diversity than aged donors.

A second PCR, run for about 6 to 11 cycles, used a sample-barcoded 5' primer plus a J-beta primer mix. TCRdb passed the 5' RACE reads through MiXCR, listing each CDR3 protein once. The profile shows fewer than 950,000 distinct CDR3 sequences, less than 70% of them singletons. A remark on this clonotype: What it recognizes is unknown.

The germline V and J ends were trimmed by 7 bases and 4 bases, with 20 bases remaining between them. The CDR3 sequence is 15 residues long. CDR1 is SQVTM, CDR2 ANQGSEA, per germline. The source is a man at least 80 years old in good health. This chain links TRBV29-1 with TRBJ1-3; D remains unclear. The sequenced material came from blood. Here the CDR3 reads CSASRPGVFGNTIYF. CDR3 coding DNA: TGCAGCGCCTCTAGGCCTGGGGTATTCGGAAACACCATATATTTT.